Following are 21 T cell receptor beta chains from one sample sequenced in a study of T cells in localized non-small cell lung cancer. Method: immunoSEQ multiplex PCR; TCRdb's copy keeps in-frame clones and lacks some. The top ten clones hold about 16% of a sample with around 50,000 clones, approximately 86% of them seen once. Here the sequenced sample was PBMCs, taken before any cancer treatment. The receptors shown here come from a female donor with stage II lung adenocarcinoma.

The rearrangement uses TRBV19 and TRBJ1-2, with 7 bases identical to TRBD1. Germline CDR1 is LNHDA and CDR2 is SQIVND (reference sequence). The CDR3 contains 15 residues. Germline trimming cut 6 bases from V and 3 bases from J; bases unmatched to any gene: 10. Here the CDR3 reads CASREQQGLYYGYTF. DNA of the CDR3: TGTGCCAGTAGAGAGCAACAGGGGTTGTACTATGGCTACACCTTC.

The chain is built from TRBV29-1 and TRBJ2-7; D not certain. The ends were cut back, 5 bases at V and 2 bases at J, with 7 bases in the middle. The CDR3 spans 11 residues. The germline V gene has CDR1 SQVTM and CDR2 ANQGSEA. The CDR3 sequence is CSVLGTYEQYF. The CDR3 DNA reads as TGCAGCGTTCTCGGAACCTACGAGCAGTACTTC.

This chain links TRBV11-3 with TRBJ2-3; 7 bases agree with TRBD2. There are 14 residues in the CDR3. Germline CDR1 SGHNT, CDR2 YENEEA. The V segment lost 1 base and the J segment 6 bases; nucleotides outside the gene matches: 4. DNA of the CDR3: TGTGCCAGCAGCTTAGGACTAGCAGAGGATACGCAGTATTTT. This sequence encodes CASSLGLAEDTQYF. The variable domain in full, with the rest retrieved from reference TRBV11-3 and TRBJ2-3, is EAGVVQSPRYKIIEKKQPVAFWCNPISGHNTLYWYLQNLGQGPELLIRYENEEAVDDSQLPKDRFSAERLKGVDSTLKIQPAELGDSAVYLCASSLGLAEDTQYFGPGTRLTVL.

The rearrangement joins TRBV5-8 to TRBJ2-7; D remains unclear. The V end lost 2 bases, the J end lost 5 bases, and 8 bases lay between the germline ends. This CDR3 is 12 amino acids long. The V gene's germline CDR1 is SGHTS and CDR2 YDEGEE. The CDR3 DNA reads TGTGCCAGCAGCTTTAGACGGAACGAGCAGTACTTC. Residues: CASSFRRNEQYF.

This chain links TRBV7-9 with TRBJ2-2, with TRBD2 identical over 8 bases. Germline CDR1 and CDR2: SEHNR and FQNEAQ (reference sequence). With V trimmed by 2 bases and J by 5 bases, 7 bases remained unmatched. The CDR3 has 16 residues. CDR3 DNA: TGTGCCAGCAGCTTAATCGGGGGGGCGATAACCGGGGAGCTGTTTTTT. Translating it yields CASSLIGGAITGELFF.

In DNA, the CDR3 is TGTGCCAGTAGTCCAATATGGGGAACGTACGAGCAGTACTTC. It specifies CASSPIWGTYEQYF. The V gene is TRBV19, the J gene TRBJ2-7, with D uncertain. Per germline, CDR1 LNHDA and CDR2 SQIVND (reference sequence). V gave up 5 bases and J gave up 4 bases, with 15 bases separating them. The CDR3 covers 14 residues.

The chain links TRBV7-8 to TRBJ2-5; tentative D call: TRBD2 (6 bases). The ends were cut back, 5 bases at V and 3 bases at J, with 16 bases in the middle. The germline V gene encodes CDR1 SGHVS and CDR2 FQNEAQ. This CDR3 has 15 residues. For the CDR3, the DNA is TGTGCCAGCAGCACCCCCACTAGCTCCGAAGAGACCCAGTACTTC. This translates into CASSTPTSSEETQYF.

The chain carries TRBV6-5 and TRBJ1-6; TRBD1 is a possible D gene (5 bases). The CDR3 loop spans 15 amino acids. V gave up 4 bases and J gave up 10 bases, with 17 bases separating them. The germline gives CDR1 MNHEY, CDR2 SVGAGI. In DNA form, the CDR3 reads TGTGCCAGCAGTTTCGATGGGGGGGGTGGGTCACCCCTCCACTTT. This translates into CASSFDGGGGSPLHF.

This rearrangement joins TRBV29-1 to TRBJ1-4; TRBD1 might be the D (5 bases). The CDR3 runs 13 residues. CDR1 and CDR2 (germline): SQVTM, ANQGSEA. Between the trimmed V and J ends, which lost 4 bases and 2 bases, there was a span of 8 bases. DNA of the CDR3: TGCAGCGTTGCCCGGGACACTAATGAAAAACTGTTTTTT. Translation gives CSVARDTNEKLFF.

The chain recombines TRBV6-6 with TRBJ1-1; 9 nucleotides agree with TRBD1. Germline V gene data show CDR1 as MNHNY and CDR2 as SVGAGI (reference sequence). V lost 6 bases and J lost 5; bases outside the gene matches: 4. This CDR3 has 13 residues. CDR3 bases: TGTGCCAGCAGAGGGACAGGGAGGACTGAAGCTTTCTTT. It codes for CASRGTGRTEAFF.

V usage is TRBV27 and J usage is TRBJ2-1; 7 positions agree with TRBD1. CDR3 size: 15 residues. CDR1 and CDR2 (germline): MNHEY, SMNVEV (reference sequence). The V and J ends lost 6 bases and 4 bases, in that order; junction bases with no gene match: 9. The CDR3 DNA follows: TGTGCCAGCAGCCGGGACAGAGAATCATACAATGAGCAGTTCTTC. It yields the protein CASSRDRESYNEQFF.

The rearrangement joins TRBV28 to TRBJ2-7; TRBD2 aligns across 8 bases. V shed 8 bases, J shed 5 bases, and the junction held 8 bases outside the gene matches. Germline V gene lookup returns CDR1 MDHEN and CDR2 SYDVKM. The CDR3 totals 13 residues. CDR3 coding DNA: TGTGCCAGCCAAACGGGGGGGGTGAACGAGCAGTACTTC. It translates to CASQTGGVNEQYF.

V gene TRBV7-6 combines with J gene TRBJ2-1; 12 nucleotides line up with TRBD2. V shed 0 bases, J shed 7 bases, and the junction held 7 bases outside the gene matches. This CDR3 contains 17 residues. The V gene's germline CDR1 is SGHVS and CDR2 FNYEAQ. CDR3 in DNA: TGTGCCAGCAGCTTAGCCCAACTAGCGGGGGGCCAGAATGAGCAGTTCTTC. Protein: CASSLAQLAGGQNEQFF.

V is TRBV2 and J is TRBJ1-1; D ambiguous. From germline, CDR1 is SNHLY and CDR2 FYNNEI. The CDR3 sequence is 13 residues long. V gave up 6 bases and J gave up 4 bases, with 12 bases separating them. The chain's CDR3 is CASRTGGLTEAFF. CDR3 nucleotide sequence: TGTGCCAGCAGAACGGGTGGGCTCACTGAAGCTTTCTTT.

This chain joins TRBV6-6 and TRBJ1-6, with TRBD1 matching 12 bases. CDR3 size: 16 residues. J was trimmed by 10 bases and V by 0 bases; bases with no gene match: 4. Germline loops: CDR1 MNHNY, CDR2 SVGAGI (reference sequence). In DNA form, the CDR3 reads TGTGCCAGCAGTTACTCGGGGACAGGGGGCTTCTCACCCCTCCACTTT. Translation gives CASSYSGTGGFSPLHF.

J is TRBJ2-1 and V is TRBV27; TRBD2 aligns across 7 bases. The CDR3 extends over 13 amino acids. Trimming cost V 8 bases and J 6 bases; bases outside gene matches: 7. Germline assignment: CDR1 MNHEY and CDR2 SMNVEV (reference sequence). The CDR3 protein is CASGGVIGNEQFF. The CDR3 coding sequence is TGTGCCAGCGGGGGGGTGATCGGCAATGAGCAGTTCTTC.

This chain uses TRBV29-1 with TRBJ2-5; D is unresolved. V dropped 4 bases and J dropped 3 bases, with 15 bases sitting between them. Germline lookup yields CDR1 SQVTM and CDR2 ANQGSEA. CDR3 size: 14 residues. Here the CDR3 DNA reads TGCAGCGTTGCTCCGGGCCCCCTAGAAGAGACCCAGTACTTC. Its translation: CSVAPGPLEETQYF.

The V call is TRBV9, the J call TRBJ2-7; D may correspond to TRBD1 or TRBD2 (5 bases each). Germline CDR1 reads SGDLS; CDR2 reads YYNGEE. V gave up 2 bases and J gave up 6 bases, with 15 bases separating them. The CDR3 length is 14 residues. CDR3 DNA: TGTGCCAGCAGCGTCGACCAGGGACCCCTCGAGCAGTACTTC. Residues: CASSVDQGPLEQYF.

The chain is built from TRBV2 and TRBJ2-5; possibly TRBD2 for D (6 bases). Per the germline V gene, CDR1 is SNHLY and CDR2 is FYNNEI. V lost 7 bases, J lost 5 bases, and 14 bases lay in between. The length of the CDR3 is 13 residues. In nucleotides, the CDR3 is TGTGCCAGCACGAGGGCGGGGTTGGAGACCCAGTACTTC. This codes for CASTRAGLETQYF.

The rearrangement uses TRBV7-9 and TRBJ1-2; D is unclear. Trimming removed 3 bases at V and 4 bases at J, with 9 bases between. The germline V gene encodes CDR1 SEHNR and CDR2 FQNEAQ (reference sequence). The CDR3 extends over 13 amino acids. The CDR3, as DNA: TGTGCCAGCAGCTTGCAGGCCGGCTATGGCTACACCTTC. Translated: CASSLQAGYGYTF.

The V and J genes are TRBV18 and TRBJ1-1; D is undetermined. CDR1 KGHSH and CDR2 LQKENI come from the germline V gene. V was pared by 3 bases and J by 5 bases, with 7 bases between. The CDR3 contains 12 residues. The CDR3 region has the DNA TGTGCCAGCTCACCGGTACAGACTGAAGCTTTCTTT. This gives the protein CASSPVQTEAFF.